What follows is one T cell receptor (beta chain) and its context. The antigen remains undetermined. Profiled with immunoSEQ multiplex PCR; TCRdb holds only in-frame clones, not every one. The sample contains about 120,000 clones, approximately 92% of which appear only once. These data are taken from a study of T cell responses to AZD1222 COVID-19 vaccine. The CDR3 runs 16 residues. The V gene lost 0 bases and the J gene lost 2 bases, with 14 bases spanning the gap. The germline V gene encodes CDR1 SGHNT and CDR2 YYREEE (reference sequence). Study results and limitations: Only 5 to 7 individuals given AZD1222 were seropositive at baseline. Vaccine-associated CD4 TCRs spanned spike, dominant at 160-218 and 743-854. Most donors were white British, females outnumbered males, and clonal diversity was possibly underestimated. There were repertoire samples only from the period after the peak T cell response.

The TCR sequence derives from an adult who received the MenACWY meningococcal vaccine as a control. Sequencing used peripheral blood, obtained 28 days after the second dose of the MenACWY control vaccine. The chain couples TRBV5-4 to TRBJ1-1; D is undetermined. CDR3 sequence (DNA): TGTGCCAGCAGCTTGGGGGGTGCGGGAACAAACACTGAAGCTTTCTTT. As protein: CASSLGGAGTNTEAFF.